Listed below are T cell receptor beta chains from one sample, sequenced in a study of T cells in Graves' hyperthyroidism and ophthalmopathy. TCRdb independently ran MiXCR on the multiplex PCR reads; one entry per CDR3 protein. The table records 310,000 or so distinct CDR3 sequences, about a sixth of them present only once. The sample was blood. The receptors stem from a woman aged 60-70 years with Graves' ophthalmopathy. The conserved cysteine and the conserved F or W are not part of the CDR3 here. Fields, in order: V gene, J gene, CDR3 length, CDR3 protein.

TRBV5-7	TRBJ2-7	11	ASSYDRGHEQY
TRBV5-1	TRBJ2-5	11	ASSGGYQETQY
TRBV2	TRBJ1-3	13	ASIRDRLSGNTIY
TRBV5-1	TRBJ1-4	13	ASSANQGVNEKLF
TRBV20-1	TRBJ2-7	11	SAREEGTYEQY
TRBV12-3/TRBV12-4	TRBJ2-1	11	ASSSGSNNEQF
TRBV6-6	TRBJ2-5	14	ASSYSTPGGQETQY
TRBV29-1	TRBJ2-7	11	SVDSGTRNEQY
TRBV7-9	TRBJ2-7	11	ASSPPRSYEQY
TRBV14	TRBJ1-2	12	ASSQDRPGYGYT
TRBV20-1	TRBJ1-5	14	SARGQGAFERRPQH
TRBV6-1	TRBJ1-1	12	ASSEKALDTEAF
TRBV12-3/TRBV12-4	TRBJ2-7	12	ASSPPRRSYEQY